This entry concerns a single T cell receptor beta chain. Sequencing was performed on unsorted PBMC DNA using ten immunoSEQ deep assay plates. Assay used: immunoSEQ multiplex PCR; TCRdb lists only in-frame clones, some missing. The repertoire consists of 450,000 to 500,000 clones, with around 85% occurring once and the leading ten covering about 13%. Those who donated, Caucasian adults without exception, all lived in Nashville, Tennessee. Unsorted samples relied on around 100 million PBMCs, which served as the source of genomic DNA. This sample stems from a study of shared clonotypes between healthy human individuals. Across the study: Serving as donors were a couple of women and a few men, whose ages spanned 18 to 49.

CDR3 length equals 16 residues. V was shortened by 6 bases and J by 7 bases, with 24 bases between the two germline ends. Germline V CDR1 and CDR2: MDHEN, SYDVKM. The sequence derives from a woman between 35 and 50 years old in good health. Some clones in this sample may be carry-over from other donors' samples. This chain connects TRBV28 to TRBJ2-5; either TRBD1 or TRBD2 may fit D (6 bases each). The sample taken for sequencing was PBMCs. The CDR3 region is CASSSLGGSGVWTQYF. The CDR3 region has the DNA TGTGCCAGCAGCTCCTTGGGGGGCTCCGGTGTGTGGACCCAGTACTTC.